The clone carrying this T cell receptor beta chain was seen only a few times. No antigen is known for it. With each sample, at least 5 micrograms of total RNA were extracted. The data were obtained in a study of blood T cells in healthy people across ages. Study results and limitations: Conclusively comparing naive with antigen-experienced cells was impossible with unsorted PBMCs. Both higher diversity and more naive CD4+ cells marked long-lived donors when set against aged donors.

Germline CDR1 and CDR2: ENHRY and SYGVKD. The V and J ends lost 6 bases and 8 bases, in that order; junction bases with no gene match: 6. CDR3 size: 15 residues. PCR was performed a second time for about 7 to 12 cycles using a sample-barcoded 5' primer and a J-beta primer mix. TCRdb reanalysed the 5' RACE reads using MiXCR and keeps one entry per CDR3 protein. The sample holds 1.5 million to 2 million distinct CDR3 sequences; around 40% are singletons and the top ten take roughly 23%. The sequenced material came from blood. This receptor was identified in a human donor in good health. The rearrangement links TRBV10-3 to TRBJ2-1, with 14 nucleotides matching TRBD2. CDR3 protein: CAIRTSGGAFYEQFF. The CDR3 DNA reads TGTGCCATCAGGACTAGCGGGGGGGCATTTTATGAGCAGTTCTTC.